The entry below gives a single TCR beta chain sequence along with its context. Profiled with immunoSEQ multiplex PCR; TCRdb holds only in-frame clones, not every one. The sample includes approximately 100,000 clones, roughly 82% of them seen just once. Per germline, CDR1 MNHNS and CDR2 SASEGT. The CDR3 has 16 amino acids. V lost 3 bases, J lost 7 bases, and 19 bases lay in between. These data originate in a study of blood T cell repertoires in COVID-19. This sequence was found in an elderly woman with active or convalescent COVID-19. The sequencing sample was made of peripheral blood. The V and J genes are TRBV6-1 and TRBJ2-1; D may be TRBD2 (5 bases). CDR3 sequence: CASSDWERIARNEQFF. DNA of the CDR3: TGTGCCAGCAGTGACTGGGAACGGATAGCGCGGAATGAGCAGTTCTTC.